This T cell receptor (beta chain) was identified in a study of vaccination effects on CD4 cells after COVID-19. Profiled with immunoSEQ multiplex PCR; TCRdb holds only in-frame clones, not every one. The data contain tens of thousands of clones, around 76% of them singletons. A word on this clone: Its target is unknown.

Trimming pared 4 bases from V and 0 bases from J, leaving 16 bases between. The CDR3 is 18 amino acids. CDR1 and CDR2 from the germline V gene are SEHNR and FQNEAQ (reference sequence). CD4+ T cells specific for antigen were expanded with viral peptide pools by the ViraFEST assay before sequencing. Cultured cells yielded isolated CD4+ T cells after less than 11 days. The vaccine recipients had no prior SARS-CoV-2 infection, with negative nucleocapsid antibodies. This receptor was taken from a human donor who received a COVID-19 vaccine. Source: CD4+ T cells from PBMCs cultured with HCoV-OC43 spike peptides, taken before COVID-19 vaccination. The subset is: HCoV-OC43 spike overlapping peptide pool stimulation. The chain combines TRBV7-9 with TRBJ2-6; a weak D match, TRBD1 (6 bases). CDR3 sequence (DNA): TGTGCCAGCAGCTCCTCGGCAGGGGTTAACTCTGGGGCCAACGTCCTGACTTTC. This translates into CASSSSAGVNSGANVLTF.